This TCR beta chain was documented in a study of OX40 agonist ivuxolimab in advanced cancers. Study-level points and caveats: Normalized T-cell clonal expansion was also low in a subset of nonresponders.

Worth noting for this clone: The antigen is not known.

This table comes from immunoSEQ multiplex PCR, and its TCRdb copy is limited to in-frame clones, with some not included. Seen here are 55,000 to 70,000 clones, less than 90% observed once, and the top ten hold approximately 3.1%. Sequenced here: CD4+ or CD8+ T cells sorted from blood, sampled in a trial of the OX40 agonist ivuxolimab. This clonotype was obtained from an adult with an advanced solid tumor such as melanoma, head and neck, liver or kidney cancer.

The CDR3 loop reads CASSSGDSNSPLHF. The CDR3 DNA follows: TGTGCCAGCAGCTCCGGGGACAGTAATTCACCCCTCCACTTT. The chain joins TRBV7-9 to TRBJ1-6; 7 bases are shared with TRBD1. V shed 4 bases, J shed 6 bases, and the junction held 3 bases outside the gene matches. Germline V gene data show CDR1 as SEHNR and CDR2 as FQNEAQ (reference sequence). The CDR3 is 14 residues long. Full variable domain (missing parts from reference TRBV7-9 and TRBJ1-6): DTGVSQNPRHKITKRGQNVTFRCDPISEHNRLYWYRQTLGQGPEFLTYFQNEAQLEKSRLLSDRFSAERPKGSFSTLEIQRTEQGDSAMYLCASSSGDSNSPLHFGNGTRLTVT.